The source of this T cell receptor beta chain is a study of blood T cell repertoires in COVID-19. The CDR3 is 12 residues long. Looked up from germline, CDR1 is SGHKS and CDR2 is YYEKEE (reference sequence). V dropped 1 base and J dropped 7 bases, with 6 bases sitting between them. In the original processing: Nucleated cell number was recorded as an estimate derived from reference gene primer amplification. Only in-frame clones appear in the TCRdb table, and some are missing; sequencing was by immunoSEQ multiplex PCR. That table gives V, J and clone size, and the DNA gave D and trimming. The sample has over 200,000 clones, more than 85% seen once.

This sequence originates from a person under 35 with COVID-19, enrolled during active disease. The sample comprised peripheral blood. V and J are TRBV5-5 and TRBJ1-5, with D possibly matching TRBD1 (6 bases). In DNA, the CDR3 is TGTGCCAGCAGCTTGACAGGGCAGCCCCAGCATTTT. This codes for CASSLTGQPQHF.